The 6 T cell receptor beta chains in this list originate from one sample, sequenced in a study of vaccination and CD4 T cells after COVID-19. Oncomine TCR Beta short-read sequencing was applied to DNA from cultured CD4+ T cells. Investigators obtained genomic DNA by extraction from cultured CD4+ T cells. TCRdb re-called the PCR reads through MiXCR, storing one row per CDR3 protein. The sample yields 8,500 to 14,000 distinct CDR3 sequences, 40% seen once. The antigens of these receptors remain unknown. Treatment here: roughly ten-day PBMC culture with coronavirus spike peptide pools or control peptides (ViraFEST assay). Gathered ahead of the COVID-19 pandemic (2011-2018) were the CD4+ T cells of the unexposed donor. The sample was CD4+ T cells from blood, cultured in vitro. The receptors were gathered from a human donor in good health.

This clonotype was detected a few times. The chain has TRBV4-3 and TRBJ2-2; no definite D call. V lost 5 bases and J 3 bases, leaving 7 bases between the germline ends. The CDR3 consists of 13 residues. CDR1 and CDR2 (germline): LGHNA, YSLEER. CDR3 loop: CASSAGYTGELFF. In DNA, the CDR3 is TGCGCCAGCAGCGCCGGGTACACCGGGGAGCTGTTTTTT.

J is TRBJ2-1 and V is TRBV29-1; D is perhaps TRBD2 (7 bases). V was shortened by 5 bases and J by 8 bases, with 16 bases between the two germline ends. CDR1 and CDR2 (germline): SQVTM, ANQGSEA. This CDR3 is 13 amino acids long. The CDR3 coding sequence is TGCAGCGTTCCCAAGGGGGAGGGGTATGAGCAGTTCTTC. Its translation: CSVPKGEGYEQFF.

V is TRBV7-2 and J is TRBJ2-1; D tentatively fits TRBD1 or TRBD2 (6 bases each). This CDR3 comprises 16 residues. Trimming cost V 5 bases and J 0 bases, with 14 bases left between them. The V gene's germline CDR1 is SGHTA and CDR2 FQGNSA. In DNA, the CDR3 is TGTGCCAGCAGCCGGGGGCGGGTTAGCTCCTACAATGAGCAGTTCTTC. Translation gives CASSRGRVSSYNEQFF.

This clonotype has just a few counts. CDR3 sequence reads: CAISGEYETQYF. The CDR3 DNA follows: TGTGCCATCAGTGGGGAATACGAGACCCAGTACTTC. V is TRBV10-3 and J is TRBJ2-5; D is unclear. This CDR3 comprises 12 residues. Germline CDR1 ENHRY, CDR2 SYGVKD. The V end was cut by 4 bases, the J end by 5 bases, with 8 bases between.

V is TRBV28 and J is TRBJ2-6; D is perhaps TRBD1 (6 bases). V was trimmed by 11 bases and J by 0 bases, leaving 11 bases between them. Germline-derived CDR1 and CDR2 are MDHEN and SYDVKM. The CDR3 contains 14 residues. The CDR3 DNA sequence: TGTGCCGAACAGGGTTCCTCTGGGGCCAACGTCCTGACTTTC. Protein sequence: CAEQGSSGANVLTF.

This clonotype was counted between two and nine times. J is TRBJ2-6 and V is TRBV6-1, with D maybe TRBD2 (6 bases). CDR3 size: 15 residues. CDR1 and CDR2 (germline): MNHNS, SASEGT. The V end lost 8 bases, the J end lost 3 bases, and 14 bases lay between the germline ends. The CDR3 region is CASAEGGGGANVLTF. The CDR3 nucleotides are TGTGCCAGCGCGGAGGGAGGAGGTGGGGCCAACGTCCTGACTTTC.